The 4 T cell receptor beta chains in this list originate from one sample, sequenced in a study of neoadjuvant anti-PD-1 for oral cavity cancer. Libraries were prepared by immunoSEQ multiplex PCR; TCRdb keeps only in-frame clonotypes and omits some of them. Of about 72,000 clones in the sample, 65% to 85% were seen once. The sequences come from PBMCs, collected before nivolumab (anti-PD-1) treatment. The source is a person between 40 and 79 years old with oral cavity squamous cell carcinoma.

This chain connects TRBV11-1 to TRBJ2-3; D unclear. Trimming pared 3 bases from V and 2 bases from J, leaving 0 bases between. CDR1 is SGHAT and CDR2 is FQDESV in the germline V gene (reference sequence). CDR3 length: 11 amino acids. The CDR3 here is CASSFTDTQYF. The CDR3 nucleotides are TGTGCCAGCAGCTTCACAGATACGCAGTATTTT. Supplemented by reference TRBV11-1 and TRBJ2-3, the full variable domain reads EAEVAQSPRYKITEKSQAVAFWCDPISGHATLYWYRQILGQGPELLVQFQDESVVDDSQLPKDRFSAERLKGVDSTLKIQPAELGDSAMYLCASSFTDTQYFGPGTRLTVL.

The rearrangement links TRBV5-5 to TRBJ1-2, with 7 bases identical to TRBD1. The V gene's germline CDR1 is SGHKS and CDR2 YYEKEE (reference sequence). Losses at the gene ends were 5 bases for V and 4 bases for J; bases not matched to a gene: 8. This CDR3 has 14 residues. CDR3 in amino acids: CASRYMGQTYGYTF. CDR3 coding DNA: TGTGCCAGCAGGTACATGGGACAGACCTATGGCTACACCTTC. Together with reference TRBV5-5 and TRBJ1-2, the CDR3 gives the full variable domain: DAGVTQSPTHLIKTRGQQVTLRCSPISGHKSVSWYQQVLGQGPQFIFQYYEKEERGRGNFPDRFSARQFPNYSSELNVNALLLGDSALYLCASRYMGQTYGYTFGSGTRLTVV.

V and J are TRBV2 and TRBJ1-1; D not resolved. The CDR3 extends over 12 amino acids. Germline V gene lookup returns CDR1 SNHLY and CDR2 FYNNEI. The V and J ends lost 6 bases and 6 bases respectively, with 11 bases between them. The CDR3 sequence: CASRTLWAEAFF. The CDR3, as DNA: TGTGCCAGCAGGACCCTGTGGGCTGAAGCTTTCTTT.

The chain's CDR3 is CASWSPWGSRWKDTGELFF. In nucleotides, the CDR3 is TGTGCCAGCTGGAGTCCGTGGGGGTCCAGGTGGAAGGACACCGGGGAGCTGTTTTTT. V and J are TRBV2 and TRBJ2-2, with D possibly being TRBD1 or TRBD2 (5 bases each). CDR1 and CDR2 (germline): SNHLY, FYNNEI. Trimming cost V 8 bases and J 3 bases, with 28 bases left between them. This CDR3 has 19 residues.